This TCR beta chain was recovered during a study of blood T cell repertoires in COVID-19. Study-wide background: The study drew acute and convalescent COVID-19 samples from the United States, Italy and Spain. T cells, B-cell-depleted T cells, or PBMCs provided the cDNA or gDNA that served as material.

The CDR3 contains 13 residues. The germline CDR1 and CDR2 sequences are MNHEY and SVGAGI. V was cut by 6 bases and J by 6 bases, with 14 bases left in between. Per the study methods: Reference gene primer amplification in the assay estimated nucleated cell counts. Sequencing was performed with immunoSEQ multiplex PCR; in TCRdb, only in-frame clones are kept and a portion is missing. The DNA was the basis for D and trimming; V, J and clone size are from that table. The table has around 170,000 clones, 84% seen once; the top ten hold approximately 14%. Input material: peripheral blood. The receptor comes from a man aged 30-40 years with active or convalescent COVID-19. The chain uses TRBV6-5 and TRBJ1-2; D might be TRBD1 (5 bases). The CDR3 bases are TGTGCCAGCAGCCTACCGGGAGGGGATGGCTACACCTTC. Its protein product is CASSLPGGDGYTF.